This record concerns one T cell receptor (beta chain) sequence. This specimen belongs to a study of blood T cell repertoires in COVID-19. Across the whole study: T cells, B-cell-depleted T cells, or PBMCs provided the cDNA or gDNA that served as material.

Using immunoSEQ multiplex PCR, the repertoire was profiled, and TCRdb retains in-frame clones only, with some absent. The table lists fewer than 250,000 clones, about 85% of them singletons. Germline V lookup: CDR1 SQVTM, CDR2 ANQGSEA. CDR3 length: 15 residues. V lost 2 bases and J lost 0; bases outside the gene matches: 3. The chain uses TRBV29-1 and TRBJ1-1; 10 bases line up with TRBD1. Sequencing was performed on peripheral blood. This sequence originates from a man aged 40-50 years with acute or convalescent COVID-19. CDR3 in DNA: TGCAGCGTTGAACGGACAGGGGGGCTGAACACTGAAGCTTTCTTT. Protein sequence: CSVERTGGLNTEAFF.